Listed below are T cell receptor beta chains from one sample, sequenced in a study of blood T cell repertoires in COVID-19. Here immunoSEQ multiplex PCR was the method, and the copy in TCRdb shows in-frame clones only, minus some. Of 250,000 to 300,000 clones in the sample, roughly 90% were seen once. Material for sequencing was peripheral blood. Receptor source: a man aged 25-45 years with active or convalescent COVID-19. The conserved cysteine and the conserved F or W are not part of the CDR3 here.

j_gene: TRBJ2-7; v_gene: TRBV3-1/TRBV3-2; CDR3aa: ASSQGISYEQY
j_gene: TRBJ2-1; v_gene: TRBV15; CDR3aa: ATSRGQAGEQF
j_gene: TRBJ1-2; v_gene: TRBV7-2; CDR3aa: ASSSLGGGFVYT
j_gene: TRBJ1-6; v_gene: TRBV19; CDR3aa: ASSIDRVNNSPLH
j_gene: TRBJ1-2; v_gene: TRBV12-3/TRBV12-4; CDR3aa: ASSFERAGYT
j_gene: TRBJ2-3; v_gene: TRBV27; CDR3aa: ASSYYRADTQY
j_gene: TRBJ1-1; v_gene: TRBV3-1/TRBV3-2; CDR3aa: ASSQVTGSNTEAF
j_gene: TRBJ2-1; v_gene: TRBV5-1; CDR3aa: ASSSSLESEQF
j_gene: TRBJ1-1; v_gene: TRBV27; CDR3aa: ASRIEGGNTEAF
j_gene: TRBJ1-4; v_gene: TRBV27; CDR3aa: ASSSLTGASEKLF
j_gene: TRBJ2-7; v_gene: TRBV6-1; CDR3aa: ASSEGVIGDTYEQY
j_gene: TRBJ2-1; v_gene: TRBV2; CDR3aa: ASSVRGNSYNEQF
j_gene: TRBJ2-7; v_gene: TRBV10-2; CDR3aa: ASSDAGGSYEQY
j_gene: TRBJ1-5; v_gene: TRBV6-2/TRBV6-3; CDR3aa: ASSEDRARGPQH
j_gene: TRBJ2-5; v_gene: TRBV7-8; CDR3aa: ASSSRTSGIQETQY
j_gene: TRBJ1-4; v_gene: TRBV11-2; CDR3aa: ASSPFMSGNEKLF
j_gene: TRBJ1-6; v_gene: TRBV2; CDR3aa: ASSVGQGAGSPLH
j_gene: TRBJ2-2; v_gene: TRBV19; CDR3aa: ASSETGLGELF
j_gene: TRBJ2-2; v_gene: TRBV11-2; CDR3aa: ASSHGTENTGELF
j_gene: TRBJ1-3; v_gene: TRBV7-9; CDR3aa: ASALGSGNTIY
j_gene: TRBJ2-5; v_gene: TRBV29-1; CDR3aa: SVDGWGGQETQY
j_gene: TRBJ2-3; v_gene: TRBV15; CDR3aa: ATSRGSTAPNTQY
j_gene: TRBJ1-5; v_gene: TRBV7-6; CDR3aa: ASSLGTGLANQPQH
j_gene: TRBJ2-1; v_gene: TRBV5-4; CDR3aa: ASSLGGEQF
j_gene: TRBJ1-2; v_gene: TRBV13; CDR3aa: ASTLGRGGYGYT
j_gene: TRBJ1-5; v_gene: TRBV5-4; CDR3aa: ASSVVLDRGMFGNQPQH
j_gene: TRBJ2-2; v_gene: TRBV11-2; CDR3aa: ASTQRGGVTGELF
j_gene: TRBJ2-7; v_gene: TRBV7-2; CDR3aa: ASSLAITQRREQY
j_gene: TRBJ2-7; v_gene: TRBV20-1; CDR3aa: SASLGAEQY